The following is a TCR beta chain sequence with its context. The antigen is not known. These data come from a study of cytomegalovirus exposure and HLA in healthy donors. A multiplex PCR was run with 60 Vbeta primers and 13 Jbeta primers. Produced via immunoSEQ multiplex PCR; TCRdb's table is partial and in-frame only. The table records roughly 100,000 clones, around 78% of them present only once. Study-wide points: Judged likely to be a sequencing artifact was a cluster of highly shared sequence variants. Usually a TCR sequence was rare, but some public TCRs were found in many donors.

Unmatched junction bases numbered 8, after V lost 7 bases and J lost 6 bases. The CDR3 is 13 amino acids. Per germline, CDR1 LNHDA and CDR2 SQIVND (reference sequence). This receptor was identified in a middle-aged man in good health and CMV-seronegative. V is TRBV19 and J is TRBJ1-2, with 7 bases aligning to TRBD1. The source material was PBMCs. The CDR3 DNA reads TGTGCCAGTATCGATCACAGGGGACATGGCTACACCTTC. Translated, it gives CASIDHRGHGYTF.